This T cell receptor (beta chain) was identified in a study of beta chain features in type 1 diabetes. Trimming removed 5 bases at V and 0 bases at J, with 17 bases between. This CDR3 region has 16 residues. Germline V gene data show CDR1 as SGHTA and CDR2 as FQGTGA. Expressed TCRB transcripts were sequenced because the isolated RNA had all been reverse transcribed beforehand. TCRdb's copy holds only in-frame clones and misses some; the assay was immunoSEQ multiplex PCR. The sample has some 220,000 clones, roughly a tenth seen once. This clone was counted between two and nine times. Sequenced input: central memory CD4+ T cells from blood. This rearrangement joins TRBV7-3 to TRBJ2-7; possibly TRBD1 for D (6 bases). The sequence derives from a man aged 18-30 years in good health. CDR3 DNA sequence: TGTGCCAGCAGCCCCCGCCCCTTACAGGGCTCCTACGAGCAGTACTTC. As protein: CASSPRPLQGSYEQYF.